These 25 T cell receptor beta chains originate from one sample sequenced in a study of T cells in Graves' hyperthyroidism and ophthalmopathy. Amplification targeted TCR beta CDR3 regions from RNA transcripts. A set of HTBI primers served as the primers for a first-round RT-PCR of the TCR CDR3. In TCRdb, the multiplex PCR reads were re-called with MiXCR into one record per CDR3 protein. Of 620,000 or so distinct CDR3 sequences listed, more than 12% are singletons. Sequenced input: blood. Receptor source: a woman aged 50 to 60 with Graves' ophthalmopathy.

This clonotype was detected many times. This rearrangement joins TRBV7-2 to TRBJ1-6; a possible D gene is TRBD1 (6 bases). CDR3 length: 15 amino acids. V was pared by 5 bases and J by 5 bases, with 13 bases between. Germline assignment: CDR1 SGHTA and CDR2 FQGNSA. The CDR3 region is CASSTRQAHNSPLHF. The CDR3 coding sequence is TGTGCCAGCAGCACCCGACAGGCACATAATTCACCCCTCCACTTT.

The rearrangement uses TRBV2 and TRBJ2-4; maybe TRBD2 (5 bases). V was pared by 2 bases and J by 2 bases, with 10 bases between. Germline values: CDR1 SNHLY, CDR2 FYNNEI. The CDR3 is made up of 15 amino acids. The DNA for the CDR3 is TGTGCCAGCAGTGAATTAGGACTGACCAAAAACATTCAGTACTTC. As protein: CASSELGLTKNIQYF.

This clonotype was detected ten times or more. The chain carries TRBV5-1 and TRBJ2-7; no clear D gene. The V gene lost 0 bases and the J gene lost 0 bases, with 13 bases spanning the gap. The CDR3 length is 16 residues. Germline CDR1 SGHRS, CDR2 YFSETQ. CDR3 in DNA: TGCGCCAGCAGCTTGGAGGCAGCGTCGAGCTCCTACGAGCAGTACTTC. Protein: CASSLEAASSSYEQYF.

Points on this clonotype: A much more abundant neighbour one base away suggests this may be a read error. The CDR3 DNA follows: TGCAGTGCTAGAGATGATCCAAATCGCAATGAGCAGTACTTC. Protein: CSARDDPNRNEQYF. The V call is TRBV20-1, the J call TRBJ2-1; no firm D call. The end of the DNA aligns better with TRBJ2-7, so the J call may be wrong. The CDR3 consists of 14 residues. From germline, CDR1 is DFQATT and CDR2 SNEGSKA (reference sequence).

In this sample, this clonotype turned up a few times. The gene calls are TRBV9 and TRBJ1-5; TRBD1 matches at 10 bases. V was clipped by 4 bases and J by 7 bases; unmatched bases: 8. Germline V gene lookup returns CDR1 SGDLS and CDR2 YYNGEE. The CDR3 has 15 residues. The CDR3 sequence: CASSPGQGSGQPQHF. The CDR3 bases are TGTGCCAGCAGCCCGGGACAGGGGTCCGGGCAGCCCCAGCATTTT.

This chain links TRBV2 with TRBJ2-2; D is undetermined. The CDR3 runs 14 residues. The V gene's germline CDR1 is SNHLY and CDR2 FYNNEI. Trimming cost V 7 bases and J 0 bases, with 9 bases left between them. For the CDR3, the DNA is TGTGCCAGCACCCAAGAAGCGAACACCGGGGAGCTGTTTTTT. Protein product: CASTQEANTGELFF.

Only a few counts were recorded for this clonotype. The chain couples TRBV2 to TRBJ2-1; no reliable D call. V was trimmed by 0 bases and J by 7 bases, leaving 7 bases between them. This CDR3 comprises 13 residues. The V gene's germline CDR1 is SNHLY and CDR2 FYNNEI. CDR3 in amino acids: CASSEARLNEQFF. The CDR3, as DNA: TGTGCCAGCAGTGAAGCGAGGCTTAATGAGCAGTTCTTC.

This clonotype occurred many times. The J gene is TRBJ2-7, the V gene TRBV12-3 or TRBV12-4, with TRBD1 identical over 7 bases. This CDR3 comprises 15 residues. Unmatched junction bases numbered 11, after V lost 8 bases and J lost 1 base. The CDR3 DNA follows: TGTGCCAGCCCTCCCCTGACAGGGTGGTCCTACGAGCAGTACTTC. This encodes CASPPLTGWSYEQYF.

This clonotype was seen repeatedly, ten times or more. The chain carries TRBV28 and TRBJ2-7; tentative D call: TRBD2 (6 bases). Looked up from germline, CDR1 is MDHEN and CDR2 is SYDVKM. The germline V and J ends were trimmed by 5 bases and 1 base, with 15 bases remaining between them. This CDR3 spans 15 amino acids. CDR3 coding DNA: TGTGCCAGCAGTCCCCGGACTATGGGGTCCTACGAGCAGTACTTC. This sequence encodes CASSPRTMGSYEQYF.

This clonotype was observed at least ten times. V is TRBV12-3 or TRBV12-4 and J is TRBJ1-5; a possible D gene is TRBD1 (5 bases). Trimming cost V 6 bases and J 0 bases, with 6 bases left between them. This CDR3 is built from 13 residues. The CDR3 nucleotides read TGTGCCAGCAGAGGGGATAGCAATCAGCCCCAGCATTTT. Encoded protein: CASRGDSNQPQHF.

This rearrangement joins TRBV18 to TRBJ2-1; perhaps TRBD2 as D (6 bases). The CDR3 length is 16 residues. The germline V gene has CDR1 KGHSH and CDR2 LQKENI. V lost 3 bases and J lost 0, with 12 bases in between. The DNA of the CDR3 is TGTGCCAGCTCACCTAATCGGGGGAGCTCCTACAATGAGCAGTTCTTC. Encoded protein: CASSPNRGSSYNEQFF.

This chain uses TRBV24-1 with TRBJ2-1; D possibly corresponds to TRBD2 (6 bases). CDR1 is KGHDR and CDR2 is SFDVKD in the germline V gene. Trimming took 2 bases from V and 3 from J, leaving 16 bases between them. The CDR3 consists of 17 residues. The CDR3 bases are TGTGCCACCAGTGATTCGGACGGGCGGGGATACTACAATGAGCAGTTCTTC. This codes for CATSDSDGRGYYNEQFF.

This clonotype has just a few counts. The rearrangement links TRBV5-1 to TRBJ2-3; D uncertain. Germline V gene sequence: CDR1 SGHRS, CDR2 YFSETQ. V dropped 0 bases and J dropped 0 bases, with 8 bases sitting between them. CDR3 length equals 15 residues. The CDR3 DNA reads TGCGCCAGCAGCTTGGTGGTCGACAGCACAGATACGCAGTATTTT. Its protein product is CASSLVVDSTDTQYF.

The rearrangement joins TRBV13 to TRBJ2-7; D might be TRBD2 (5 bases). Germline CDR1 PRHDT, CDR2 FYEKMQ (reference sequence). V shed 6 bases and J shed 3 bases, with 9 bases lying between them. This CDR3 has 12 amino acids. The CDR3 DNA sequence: TGTGCCAGCAGGATGGCGGGCTACGAGCAGTACTTC. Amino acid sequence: CASRMAGYEQYF.

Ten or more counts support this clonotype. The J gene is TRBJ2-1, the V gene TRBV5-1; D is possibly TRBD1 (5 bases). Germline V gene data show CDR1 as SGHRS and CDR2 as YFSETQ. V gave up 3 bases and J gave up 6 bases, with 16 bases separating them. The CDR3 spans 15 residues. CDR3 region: CASSYVPQGSNEQFF. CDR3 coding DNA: TGCGCCAGCAGCTATGTACCCCAGGGCTCCAATGAGCAGTTCTTC.

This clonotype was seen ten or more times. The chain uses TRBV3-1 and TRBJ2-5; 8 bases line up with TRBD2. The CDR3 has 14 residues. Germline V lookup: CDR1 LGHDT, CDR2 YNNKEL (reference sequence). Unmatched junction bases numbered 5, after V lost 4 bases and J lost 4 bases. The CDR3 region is CASSLPGLGETQYF. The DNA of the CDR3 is TGTGCCAGCAGCCTACCGGGACTAGGAGAGACCCAGTACTTC.

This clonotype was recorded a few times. The CDR3 DNA follows: TGCGCCAGCAGAAACCAAGAGACCCAGTACTTC. This sequence encodes CASRNQETQYF. The rearrangement joins TRBV5-1 to TRBJ2-5; D uncertain. The germline CDR1 and CDR2 sequences are SGHRS and YFSETQ. There are 11 residues in the CDR3. V was clipped by 5 bases and J by 0 bases, with 2 bases between them.

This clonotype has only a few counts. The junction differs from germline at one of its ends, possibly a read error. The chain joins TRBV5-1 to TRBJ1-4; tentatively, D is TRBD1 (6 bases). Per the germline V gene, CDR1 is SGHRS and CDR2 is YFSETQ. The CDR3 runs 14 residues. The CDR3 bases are TGTGCCAGCAGCGCAGGGGAAAATAATGAAAAACTGTTTTTT. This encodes CASSAGENNEKLFF.

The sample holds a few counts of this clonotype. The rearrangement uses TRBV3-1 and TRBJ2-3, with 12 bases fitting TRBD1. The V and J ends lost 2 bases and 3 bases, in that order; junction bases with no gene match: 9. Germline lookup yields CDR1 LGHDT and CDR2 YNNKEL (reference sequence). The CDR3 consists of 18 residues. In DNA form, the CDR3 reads TGTGCCAGCAGCCAATTTTATTTGGGACAGGGGGCAACAGATACGCAGTATTTT. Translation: CASSQFYLGQGATDTQYF.

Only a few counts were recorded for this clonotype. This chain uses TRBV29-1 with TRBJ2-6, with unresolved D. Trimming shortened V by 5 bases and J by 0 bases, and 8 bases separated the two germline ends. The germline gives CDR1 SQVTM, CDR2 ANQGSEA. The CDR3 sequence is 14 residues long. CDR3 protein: CSVWGISGANVLTF. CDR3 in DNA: TGCAGCGTTTGGGGAATCTCTGGGGCCAACGTCCTGACTTTC.

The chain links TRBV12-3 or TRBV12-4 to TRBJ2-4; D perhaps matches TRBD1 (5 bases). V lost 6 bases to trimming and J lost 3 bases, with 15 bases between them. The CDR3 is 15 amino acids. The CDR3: CASSLGVDSKNIQYF. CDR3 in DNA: TGTGCCAGCAGCCTTGGGGTTGACAGCAAAAACATTCAGTACTTC.

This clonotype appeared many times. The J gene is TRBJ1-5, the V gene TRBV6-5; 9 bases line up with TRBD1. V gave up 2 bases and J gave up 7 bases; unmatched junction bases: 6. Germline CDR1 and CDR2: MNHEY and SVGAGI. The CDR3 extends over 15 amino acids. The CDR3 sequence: CASSYTGTGQQPQHF. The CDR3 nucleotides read TGTGCCAGCAGTTACACCGGGACAGGGCAGCAGCCCCAGCATTTT.

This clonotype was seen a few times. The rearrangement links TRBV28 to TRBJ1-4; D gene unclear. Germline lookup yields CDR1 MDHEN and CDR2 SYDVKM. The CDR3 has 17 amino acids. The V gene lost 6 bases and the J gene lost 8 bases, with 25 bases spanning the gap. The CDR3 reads CASSTPSLDGSEEKLFF. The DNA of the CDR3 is TGTGCCAGCAGCACACCCTCCCTGGACGGATCCGAGGAAAAACTGTTTTTT.

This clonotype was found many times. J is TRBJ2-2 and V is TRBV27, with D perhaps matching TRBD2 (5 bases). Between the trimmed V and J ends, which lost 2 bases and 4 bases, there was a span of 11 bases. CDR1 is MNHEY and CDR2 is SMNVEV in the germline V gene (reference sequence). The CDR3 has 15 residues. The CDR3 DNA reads TGTGCCAGCAGTTTACTGGGAGTGGGCACCGGGGAGCTGTTTTTT. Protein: CASSLLGVGTGELFF.

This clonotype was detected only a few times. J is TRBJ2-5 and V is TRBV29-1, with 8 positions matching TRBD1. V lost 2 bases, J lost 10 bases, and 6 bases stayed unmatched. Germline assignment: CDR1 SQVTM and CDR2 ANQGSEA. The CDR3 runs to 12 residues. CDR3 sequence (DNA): TGCAGCGTTGAAATAGGACAGGGACACCAGTACTTC. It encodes CSVEIGQGHQYF.